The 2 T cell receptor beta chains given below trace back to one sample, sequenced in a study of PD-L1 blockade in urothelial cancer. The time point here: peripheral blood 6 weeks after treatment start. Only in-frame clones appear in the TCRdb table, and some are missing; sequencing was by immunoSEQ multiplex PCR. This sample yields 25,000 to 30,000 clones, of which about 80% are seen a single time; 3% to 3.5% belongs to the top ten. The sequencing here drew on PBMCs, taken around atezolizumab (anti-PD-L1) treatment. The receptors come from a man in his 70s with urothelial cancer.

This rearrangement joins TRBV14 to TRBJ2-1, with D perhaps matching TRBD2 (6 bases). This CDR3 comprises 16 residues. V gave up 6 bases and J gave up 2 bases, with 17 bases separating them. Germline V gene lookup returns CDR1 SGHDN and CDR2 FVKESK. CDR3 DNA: TGTGCCAGCAGTCAGTACTTCCAGCGGGCCTACAATGAGCAGTTCTTC. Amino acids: CASSQYFQRAYNEQFF. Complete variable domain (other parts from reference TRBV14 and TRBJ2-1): EAGVTQFPSHSVIEKGQTVTLRCDPISGHDNLYWYRRVMGKEIKFLLHFVKESKQDESGMPNNRFLAERTGGTYSTLKVQPAELEDSGVYFCASSQYFQRAYNEQFFGPGTRLTVL.

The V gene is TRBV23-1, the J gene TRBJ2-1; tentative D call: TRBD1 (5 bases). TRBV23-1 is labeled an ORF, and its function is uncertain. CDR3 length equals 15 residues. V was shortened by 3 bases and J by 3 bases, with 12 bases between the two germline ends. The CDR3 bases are TGCGCCAGCAGTCATAATAAGGACATCTACAATGAGCAGTTCTTC. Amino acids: CASSHNKDIYNEQFF.